Listed below are T cell receptor beta chains from one sample, sequenced in a study of cytomegalovirus exposure and HLA in healthy donors. Libraries were prepared by immunoSEQ multiplex PCR; TCRdb keeps only in-frame clonotypes and omits some of them. The sample includes around 85,000 clones, 70% to 80% of them seen just once. Sequencing used PBMCs. These receptors were taken from a man younger than 45 in good health and CMV-seropositive. Both conserved end residues are part of each CDR3. The D gene is left open where the match is weak. Size is stated for part of the rows, as once, few or many counts, or as a class when the clone is expanded.

>NA|TRBV5-1|NA|TRBJ2-5
CASSFGGGLQETQYF
TGCGCCAGCAGCTTTGGAGGGGGCCTTCAAGAGACCCAGTACTTC
>NA|TRBV28|NA|TRBJ1-1
CASSLPGLNTEAFF
TGTGCCAGCAGTTTGCCAGGGTTGAACACTGAAGCTTTCTTT
>NA|TRBV28|TRBD2|TRBJ2-7
CASHTSGRREQYF
TGTGCCAGCCACACTAGCGGGAGGAGAGAGCAGTACTTC
>NA|TRBV30|TRBD2|TRBJ2-5
CAWSVGLAGSRYQETQYF
TGTGCCTGGAGTGTAGGGCTAGCGGGATCCCGGTACCAAGAGACCCAGTACTTC
>NA|TRBV7-2|TRBD2|TRBJ2-7
CASSRISGSFYEQYF
TGTGCCAGCAGCCGGATTAGCGGGAGCTTCTACGAGCAGTACTTC
>NA|TRBV19|TRBD2|TRBJ2-1
CASSIKRTRYYNEQFF
TGTGCCAGTAGTATAAAGCGGACTAGATACTACAATGAGCAGTTCTTC
>NA|TRBV5-1|TRBD1|TRBJ2-2
CASSYGTGEPGELFF
TGCGCCAGCAGCTACGGGACAGGGGAGCCCGGGGAGCTGTTTTTT
>NA|TRBV19|TRBD1|TRBJ2-7
CASTATGTGGYEQYF
TGTGCCAGTACCGCGACCGGGACAGGGGGCTACGAGCAGTACTTC
>few|TRBV7-2|TRBD1|TRBJ2-7
CASSLDGTRGRYEQYF
TGTGCCAGCAGCTTAGACGGGACCAGGGGGAGATACGAGCAGTACTTC
>NA|TRBV5-1|TRBD1|TRBJ1-5
CASSRDSNQPQNF
TGCGCCAGCAGCAGGGACAGCAATCAGCCCCAGAATTTT
>NA|TRBV10-3|NA|TRBJ2-1
CAISESQVYNEQFF
TGTGCCATCAGTGAGTCGCAGGTCTACAATGAGCAGTTCTTC
>NA|TRBV2|NA|TRBJ1-2
CASTPRRGNYGYTF
TGTGCCAGCACTCCCCGCAGGGGCAACTATGGCTACACCTTC
>few|TRBV11-2|TRBD1|TRBJ2-1
CASSSADRSPYNEQFF
TGTGCCAGCAGCTCCGCGGACAGGAGCCCGTACAATGAGCAGTTCTTC
>few|TRBV28|TRBD1|TRBJ2-7
CASSLEDRYEQYF
TGTGCCAGCAGTTTAGAGGACAGGTACGAGCAGTACTTC
>few|TRBV19|NA|TRBJ1-2
CASSTDGLYGYTF
TGTGCCAGTAGTACAGACGGACTCTATGGCTACACCTTC
>once|TRBV15|TRBD1|TRBJ2-1
CATSGDRGQVYNEQFF
TGTGCCACCAGCGGCGACAGGGGTCAGGTGTACAATGAGCAGTTCTTC
>NA|TRBV30|TRBD2|TRBJ2-2
CAWSVKGGSITGELFF
TGTGCCTGGAGTGTAAAGGGCGGGAGTATCACCGGGGAGCTGTTTTTT
>few|TRBV5-8|NA|TRBJ1-6
CASSLAGLSNSPLHF
TGTGCCAGCAGCTTGGCAGGGCTTAGTAATTCACCCCTCCACTTT
>NA|TRBV7-3|NA|TRBJ1-1
CASSLTGGNTEAFF
TGTGCCAGCAGCCTAACGGGGGGGAACACTGAAGCTTTCTTT
>NA|TRBV5-1|NA|TRBJ2-1
CASSWDTRRSYNEQFF
TGCGCCAGCAGCTGGGACACCCGTCGCTCCTACAATGAGCAGTTCTTC
>NA|TRBV30|NA|TRBJ2-7
CACETIRSYEQYF
TGTGCCTGTGAGACTATACGGAGCTACGAGCAGTACTTC
>NA|TRBV7-3|NA|TRBJ1-1
CASSATGYAGEAFF
TGTGCCAGCAGCGCCACAGGGTATGCGGGTGAAGCTTTCTTT
>NA|TRBV6-1|TRBD1|TRBJ1-1
CASRARAGGNTEAFF
TGTGCCAGCAGGGCTAGGGCAGGGGGGAACACTGAAGCTTTCTTT
>NA|TRBV7-2|TRBD1|TRBJ2-5
CASTGQGAGKTQYF
TGTGCCAGCACCGGACAGGGGGCAGGGAAGACCCAGTACTTC
>NA|TRBV30|NA|TRBJ2-1
CAWIRDSIGEQFF
TGTGCCTGGATCCGGGACTCTATCGGTGAGCAGTTCTTC
>NA|TRBV6-5|TRBD1|TRBJ1-2
CASSWIDRESGYTF
TGTGCCAGCAGTTGGATCGACAGGGAAAGTGGCTACACCTTC
>NA|TRBV11-2|NA|TRBJ2-7
CASSPPGHRSYEQYF
TGTGCCAGCAGCCCGCCGGGACACAGATCCTACGAGCAGTACTTC
>NA|TRBV29-1|TRBD1|TRBJ2-5
CSVEDLMRQGVSETQYF
TGCAGCGTTGAAGATCTGATGAGACAGGGGGTTTCAGAGACCCAGTACTTC
>NA|TRBV28|NA|TRBJ2-7
CAAQGIYEQYF
TGTGCCGCCCAGGGCATCTACGAGCAGTACTTC
>NA|TRBV19|TRBD1|TRBJ1-1
CASSNEQGSTEAFF
TGTGCCAGTAGTAACGAACAGGGGTCCACTGAAGCTTTCTTT
>NA|TRBV5-4|NA|TRBJ1-1
CASSIQPNTEAFF
TGTGCCAGCAGCATACAGCCGAACACTGAAGCTTTCTTT
>NA|TRBV29-1|TRBD2|TRBJ2-7
CSVRTSGSYEQYF
TGCAGCGTAAGGACTAGCGGGAGCTACGAGCAGTACTTC
>few|TRBV6-1|NA|TRBJ2-3
CASSEWNRDTQYF
TGTGCCAGCAGTGAATGGAACAGGGATACGCAGTATTTT
>NA|TRBV28|NA|TRBJ2-4
CASVAGRKNIQYF
TGTGCCAGCGTCGCGGGGCGGAAAAACATTCAGTACTTC
>NA|TRBV19|NA|TRBJ2-7
CASSISGGLPYEQYF
TGTGCCAGTAGTATATCGGGGGGCCTACCCTACGAGCAGTACTTC
>NA|TRBV25-1|NA|TRBJ1-2
CASSEGGTPGDYGYTF
TGTGCCAGCAGTGAGGGAGGGACCCCAGGAGACTATGGCTACACCTTC
>once|TRBV5-1|NA|TRBJ1-2
CASSPGGGRNYGYTF
TGCGCCAGCAGCCCGGGCGGGGGCCGTAACTATGGCTACACCTTC
>few|TRBV7-8|NA|TRBJ1-2
CASSLAVGVGYGYTF
TGTGCCAGCAGCTTAGCGGTAGGGGTAGGCTATGGCTACACCTTC
>NA|TRBV5-4|TRBD1|TRBJ2-2
CASSRTGSDTGELFF
TGTGCCAGCAGCCGGACAGGGTCAGACACCGGGGAGCTGTTTTTT
>NA|TRBV6-5|NA|TRBJ2-7
CASTGDGYEQYF
TGTGCCAGCACTGGTGACGGGTACGAGCAGTACTTC
>NA|TRBV29-1|NA|TRBJ1-3
CSVSGENTIYF
TGCAGCGTTTCAGGGGAAAACACCATATATTTT
>NA|TRBV5-8|NA|TRBJ1-1
CASSLAGGTIGTEAFF
TGTGCCAGCAGCTTGGCTGGGGGCACCATAGGTACTGAAGCTTTCTTT
>NA|TRBV30|TRBD2|TRBJ2-1
CAWTSGTTVAGVGYNEQFF
TGTGCCTGGACCTCCGGGACAACCGTAGCGGGAGTGGGCTACAATGAGCAGTTCTTC
>NA|TRBV10-2|TRBD2|TRBJ2-1
CATTGGGSYNEQFF
TGCGCCACCACAGGCGGGGGGTCCTACAATGAGCAGTTCTTC
>NA|TRBV7-3|NA|TRBJ1-1
CASSLTANTEAFF
TGTGCCAGCAGCCTTACAGCTAACACTGAAGCTTTCTTT
>NA|TRBV5-6|TRBD1|TRBJ1-1
CASSFLTGGVDTEAFF
TGTGCCAGCAGCTTTCTGACAGGGGGTGTGGACACTGAAGCTTTCTTT
>NA|TRBV12-5|NA|TRBJ2-1
CASGPTGDEQFF
TGTGCTAGTGGCCCCACGGGTGATGAGCAGTTCTTC
>NA|TRBV5-1|TRBD1|TRBJ2-7
CASSAGQGAYEQYF
TGCGCCAGCAGCGCTGGACAGGGCGCCTACGAGCAGTACTTC
>NA|TRBV13|NA|TRBJ2-7
CASSLRSEQYF
TGTGCCAGCAGCCTCCGTTCCGAGCAGTACTTC
>NA|TRBV5-5|NA|TRBJ1-5
CASSRGADQPQHF
TGTGCCAGCAGCCGGGGGGCAGATCAGCCCCAGCATTTT
>NA|TRBV27|NA|TRBJ2-1
CASRDTYNEQFF
TGTGCCAGCAGGGACACCTACAATGAGCAGTTCTTC
>NA|TRBV5-1|TRBD1|TRBJ1-6
CASRTGSSYNSPLHF
TGCGCCAGCAGGACAGGGAGCTCCTATAATTCACCCCTCCACTTT
>NA|TRBV15|TRBD2|TRBJ2-1
CATSSYLGGLLDEQFF
TGTGCCACCAGCAGTTACCTCGGGGGGTTATTGGATGAGCAGTTCTTC
>NA|TRBV27|NA|TRBJ2-7
CASSWLDSPGAYEQYF
TGTGCCAGCAGTTGGTTGGACAGTCCAGGGGCCTACGAGCAGTACTTC
>NA|TRBV7-9|NA|TRBJ2-1
CASSKALQVDEQFF
TGTGCCAGCAGTAAAGCCCTTCAAGTAGATGAGCAGTTCTTC